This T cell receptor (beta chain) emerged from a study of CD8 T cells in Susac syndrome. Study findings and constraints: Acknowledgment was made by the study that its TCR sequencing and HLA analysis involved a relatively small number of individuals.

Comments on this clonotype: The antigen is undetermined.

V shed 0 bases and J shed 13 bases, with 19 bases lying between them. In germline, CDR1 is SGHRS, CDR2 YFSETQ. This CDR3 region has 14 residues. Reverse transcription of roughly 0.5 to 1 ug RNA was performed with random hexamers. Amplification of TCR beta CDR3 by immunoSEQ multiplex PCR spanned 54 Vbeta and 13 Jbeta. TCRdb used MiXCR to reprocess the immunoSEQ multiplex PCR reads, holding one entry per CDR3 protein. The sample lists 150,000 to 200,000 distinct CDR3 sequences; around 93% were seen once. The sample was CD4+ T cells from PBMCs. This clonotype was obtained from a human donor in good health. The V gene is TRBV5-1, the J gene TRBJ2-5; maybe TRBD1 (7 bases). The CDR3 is CASSLGRGRGTSYF. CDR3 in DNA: TGCGCCAGCAGCTTGGGGAGGGGGCGCGGAACCTCGTACTTC. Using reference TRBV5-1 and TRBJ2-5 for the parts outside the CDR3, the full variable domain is KAGVTQTPRYLIKTRGQQVTLSCSPISGHRSVSWYQQTPGQGLQFLFEYFSETQRNKGNFPGRFSGRQFSNSRSEMNVSTLELGDSALYLCASSLGRGRGTSYFGPGTRLLVL.